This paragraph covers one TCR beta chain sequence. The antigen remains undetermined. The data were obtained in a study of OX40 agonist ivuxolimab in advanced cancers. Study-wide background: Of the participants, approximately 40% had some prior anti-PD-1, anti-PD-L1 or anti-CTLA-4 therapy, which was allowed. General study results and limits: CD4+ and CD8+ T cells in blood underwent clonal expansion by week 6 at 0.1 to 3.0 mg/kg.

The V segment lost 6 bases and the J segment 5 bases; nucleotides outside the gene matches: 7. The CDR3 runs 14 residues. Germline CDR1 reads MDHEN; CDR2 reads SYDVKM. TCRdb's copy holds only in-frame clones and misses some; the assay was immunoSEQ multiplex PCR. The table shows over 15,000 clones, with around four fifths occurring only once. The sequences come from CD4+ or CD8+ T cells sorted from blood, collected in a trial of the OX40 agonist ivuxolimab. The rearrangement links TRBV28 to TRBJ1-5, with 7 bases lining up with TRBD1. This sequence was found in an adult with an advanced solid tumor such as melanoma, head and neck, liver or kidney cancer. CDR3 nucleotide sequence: TGTGCCAGCAGCGCTCACAGGGGCGATCAGCCCCAGCATTTT. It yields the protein CASSAHRGDQPQHF.